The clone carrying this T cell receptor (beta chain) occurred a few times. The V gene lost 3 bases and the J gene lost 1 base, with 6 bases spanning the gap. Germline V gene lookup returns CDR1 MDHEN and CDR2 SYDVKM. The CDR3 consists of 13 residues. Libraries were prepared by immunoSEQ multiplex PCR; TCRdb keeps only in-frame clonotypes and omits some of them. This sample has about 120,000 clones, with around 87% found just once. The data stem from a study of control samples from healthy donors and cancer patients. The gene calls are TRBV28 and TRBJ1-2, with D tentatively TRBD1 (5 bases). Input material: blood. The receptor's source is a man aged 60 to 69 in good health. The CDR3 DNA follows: TGTGCCAGCAGTTTGGGGGGTAACTATGGCTACACCTTC. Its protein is CASSLGGNYGYTF.